These 32 T cell receptor beta chains originate from one sample sequenced in a study of blood T cell repertoires in COVID-19. Clones were read by immunoSEQ multiplex PCR, and TCRdb kept only the in-frame ones, dropping some. Altogether 490,000 or so clones are present, more than 85% being singletons, with the ten largest covering under 9.5%. What was sequenced was PBMCs or T cells enriched from blood (not recorded which). The receptors originated from a woman aged 60-75 years who had recovered from COVID-19.

V usage is TRBV3-1 (or the pseudogene TRBV3-2) and J usage is TRBJ2-1; 13 nucleotides align to TRBD2. From germline, CDR1 is LGHDT and CDR2 YNNKEL (reference sequence). Unmatched junction bases numbered 7, after V lost 4 bases and J lost 4 bases. This CDR3 is 17 amino acids long. The CDR3 sequence: CASSPRGLAGRYNEQFF. The CDR3 DNA reads as TGTGCCAGCAGCCCAAGGGGACTAGCGGGGAGATACAATGAGCAGTTCTTC.

This sequence joins TRBV7-8 and TRBJ2-1; D is possibly TRBD1 (5 bases). This CDR3 spans 16 amino acids. Trimming pared 5 bases from V and 0 bases from J, leaving 14 bases between. Germline V gene sequence: CDR1 SGHVS, CDR2 FQNEAQ. The CDR3: CASSHRPHSSYNEQFF. CDR3 sequence (DNA): TGTGCCAGCAGCCACAGGCCGCACAGCTCCTACAATGAGCAGTTCTTC.

The chain links TRBV30 to TRBJ1-4; TRBD1 agrees at 11 bases. The V and J ends lost 3 bases and 7 bases, in that order; junction bases with no gene match: 4. The germline V gene has CDR1 GTSNPN and CDR2 SVGIG (reference sequence). The CDR3 covers 14 residues. The CDR3 loop is CAWSDGTGGEKLFF. Written as DNA, the CDR3 is TGTGCCTGGAGCGACGGGACAGGGGGTGAAAAACTGTTTTTT.

The chain recombines TRBV29-1 with TRBJ2-7; 9 nucleotides match TRBD1. The CDR3 sequence is 15 residues long. V shed 1 base, J shed 1 base, and the junction held 5 bases outside the gene matches. Germline V lookup: CDR1 SQVTM, CDR2 ANQGSEA. Here the CDR3 DNA reads TGCAGCGTTGAAGGGGTGGGACAGGGATCCTACGAGCAGTACTTC. Translated: CSVEGVGQGSYEQYF.

This clone appeared a single time. The V and J genes are TRBV7-9 and TRBJ1-6, with 7 bases lining up with TRBD1. Germline CDR1 reads SEHNR; CDR2 reads FQNEAQ (reference sequence). CDR3 length: 15 residues. Losses at the gene ends were 4 bases for V and 4 bases for J; bases not matched to a gene: 4. The chain's CDR3 is CASSYDREYNSPLHF. Written as DNA, the CDR3 is TGTGCCAGCAGCTACGACAGGGAGTATAATTCACCCCTCCACTTT.

The chain joins TRBV28 to TRBJ1-2; 9 nucleotides match TRBD1. V was clipped by 4 bases and J by 6 bases; unmatched bases: 9. Germline values: CDR1 MDHEN, CDR2 SYDVKM. This CDR3 is 15 amino acids long. CDR3 residues: CASSWGTGRFNGYTF. CDR3 DNA: TGTGCCAGCAGTTGGGGGACAGGGAGGTTTAATGGCTACACCTTC.

This clone was counted once. The V call is TRBV19, the J call TRBJ2-5; maybe TRBD2 (5 bases). Germline CDR1 reads LNHDA; CDR2 reads SQIVND (reference sequence). The length of the CDR3 is 13 residues. V was pared by 6 bases and J by 1 base, with 9 bases between. The CDR3, as DNA: TGTGCCAGTAGATCCCTAGCCCAAGAGACCCAGTACTTC. It encodes CASRSLAQETQYF.

The chain employs TRBV11-3 and TRBJ2-3; tentatively, D is TRBD1 (5 bases). Germline-derived CDR1 and CDR2 are SGHNT and YENEEA. V dropped 4 bases and J dropped 6 bases, with 17 bases sitting between them. The length of the CDR3 is 15 residues. The CDR3 DNA follows: TGTGCCAGCAGCTCTCGCACGGATAGGGGTGATACGCAGTATTTT. Its protein is CASSSRTDRGDTQYF.

The chain employs TRBV11-3 and TRBJ2-2; 14 bases are a match to TRBD2. The CDR3 is made up of 16 amino acids. Germline assignment: CDR1 SGHNT and CDR2 YENEEA. The V gene end was trimmed by 5 bases and the J gene end by 7 bases; junction bases not matched to a gene: 6. The CDR3 region has the DNA TGTGCCAGCAGCCTCGGACTAGCGGGGGGCCACGGGGAGCTGTTTTTT. It yields the protein CASSLGLAGGHGELFF.

The chain employs TRBV7-2 and TRBJ2-2, with 8 bases identical to TRBD1. CDR1 is SGHTA, CDR2 FQGNSA, per germline. CDR3 size: 14 residues. The V and J ends lost 4 bases and 7 bases, in that order; junction bases with no gene match: 5. The CDR3 DNA sequence: TGTGCCAGCAGCTCGGACAGGGTTGTCGGGGAGCTGTTTTTT. This sequence encodes CASSSDRVVGELFF.

This chain's CDR3 is CASRGLAGAYNEQFF. The CDR3 nucleotides read TGTGCCAGCAGGGGACTAGCGGGGGCTTACAATGAGCAGTTCTTC. This chain joins TRBV2 and TRBJ2-1, with TRBD2 identical over 14 bases. This CDR3 is 15 amino acids long. V was clipped by 6 bases and J by 4 bases; unmatched bases: 2. Per germline, CDR1 SNHLY and CDR2 FYNNEI.

The V call is TRBV19, the J call TRBJ1-2, with D possibly matching TRBD1 (5 bases). Germline-derived CDR1 and CDR2 are LNHDA and SQIVND (reference sequence). CDR3 length: 13 residues. Deletions cut 9 bases from V and 2 bases from J, with 13 bases between. The DNA of the CDR3 is TGTGCCAGCGGGGGACGGGACAACTATGGCTACACCTTC. It encodes CASGGRDNYGYTF.

This clone came up once. The V gene is TRBV20-1, the J gene TRBJ2-1, with a possible D match to TRBD1 (5 bases). From germline, CDR1 is DFQATT and CDR2 SNEGSKA (reference sequence). V gave up 6 bases and J gave up 9 bases, with 12 bases separating them. The CDR3 sequence is 11 residues long. DNA of the CDR3: TGCAGTGCCTCCAGGGTAGTTGAGCAGTTCTTC. It encodes CSASRVVEQFF.

This clone was counted only a few times. The chain has TRBV2 and TRBJ1-2, with no clear D. Between the trimmed V and J ends, which lost 6 bases and 2 bases, there was a span of 13 bases. The germline CDR1 and CDR2 sequences are SNHLY and FYNNEI. The CDR3 is 14 amino acids. This chain's CDR3 is CASSGRESNYGYTF. CDR3 nucleotides: TGTGCCAGCAGCGGACGGGAGTCCAACTATGGCTACACCTTC.

The V gene is TRBV6-1, the J gene TRBJ2-5; TRBD1 might be the D (6 bases). The CDR3 loop spans 15 amino acids. The V end was cut by 3 bases, the J end by 6 bases, with 17 bases between. Germline assignment: CDR1 MNHNS and CDR2 SASEGT. Written as DNA, the CDR3 is TGTGCCAGCAGTGATCAGGGGCGGATATCCCAGACCCAGTACTTC. Encoded protein: CASSDQGRISQTQYF.

This sequence joins TRBV7-2 and TRBJ2-1; the D gene is possibly TRBD1 (6 bases). The ends were cut back, 5 bases at V and 0 bases at J, with 11 bases in the middle. Germline V CDR1 and CDR2: SGHTA, FQGNSA. The CDR3 has 15 residues. CDR3 protein: CASSVQGNSYNEQFF. CDR3 nucleotides: TGTGCCAGCAGCGTACAGGGAAACTCCTACAATGAGCAGTTCTTC.

The rearrangement uses TRBV4-2 and TRBJ1-1; no clear D. Germline CDR1 reads LGHNA; CDR2 reads YNFKEQ. Trimming pared 0 bases from V and 3 bases from J, leaving 8 bases between. This CDR3 comprises 14 residues. CDR3 residues: CASSQDMEDTEAFF. CDR3 nucleotide sequence: TGTGCCAGCAGCCAAGATATGGAGGACACTGAAGCTTTCTTT.

The rearrangement joins TRBV10-3 to TRBJ2-1; 7 bases agree with TRBD2. Germline V CDR1 and CDR2: ENHRY, SYGVKD. After removal of 2 bases from V and 2 bases from J, the junction contained 9 bases not matched to a gene. This CDR3 has 17 amino acids. The CDR3 sequence: CAISEPRDYKAYNEQFF. CDR3 nucleotide sequence: TGTGCCATCAGTGAGCCCAGGGACTACAAGGCCTACAATGAGCAGTTCTTC.

This chain connects TRBV2 to TRBJ2-2, with TRBD1 as a possible D gene (6 bases). The CDR3 is 15 amino acids. Germline V gives CDR1 SNHLY, CDR2 FYNNEI. V shed 8 bases and J shed 2 bases, with 15 bases lying between them. DNA of the CDR3: TGTGCCAGCTATCATGGGACAATAAACACCGGGGAGCTGTTTTTT. Encoded protein: CASYHGTINTGELFF.

The rearrangement uses TRBV13 and TRBJ2-7, with TRBD2 identical over 8 bases. Trimming took 3 bases from V and 3 from J; bases not matched to a gene: 4. In germline, CDR1 is PRHDT, CDR2 FYEKMQ (reference sequence). The CDR3 is 14 amino acids. CDR3 protein: CASSLGLGSYEQYF. DNA for the CDR3: TGTGCCAGCAGCTTGGGACTAGGGAGCTACGAGCAGTACTTC.

The rearrangement joins TRBV7-9 to TRBJ1-2; D is uncertain. The germline V gene encodes CDR1 SEHNR and CDR2 FQNEAQ (reference sequence). The CDR3 totals 11 residues. V shed 6 bases and J shed 5 bases, with 7 bases lying between them. The CDR3 reads CASSWRYGYTF. CDR3 bases: TGTGCCAGCAGTTGGCGGTATGGCTACACCTTC.

The chain carries TRBV9 and TRBJ1-3, with D unresolved. V lost 4 bases and J 4 bases, leaving 6 bases between the germline ends. The germline gives CDR1 SGDLS, CDR2 YYNGEE. The CDR3 spans 12 residues. CDR3 nucleotides: TGTGCCAGCAGCCCGGGAGGAAACACCATATATTTT. Residues: CASSPGGNTIYF.

The gene calls are TRBV9 and TRBJ1-4; D perhaps matches TRBD1 (6 bases). The ends were cut back, 0 bases at V and 3 bases at J, with 15 bases in the middle. The CDR3 spans 17 residues. Per germline, CDR1 SGDLS and CDR2 YYNGEE. The CDR3: CASSVGTGYRANEKLFF. CDR3 nucleotides: TGTGCCAGCAGCGTAGGTACAGGGTATCGAGCTAATGAAAAACTGTTTTTT. Filled out from reference TRBV9 and TRBJ1-4, the complete variable domain reads DSGVTQTPKHLITATGQRVTLRCSPRSGDLSVYWYQQSLDQGLQFLIQYYNGEERAKGNILERFSAQQFPDLHSELNLSSLELGDSALYFCASSVGTGYRANEKLFFGSGTQLSVL.

This CDR3 reads CASSHSDRAYEQYF. The CDR3 DNA reads as TGCGCCAGCAGCCATTCCGACAGAGCCTACGAGCAGTACTTC. The chain is built from TRBV5-1 and TRBJ2-7; the D gene is possibly TRBD1 (5 bases). V lost 4 bases and J 2 bases, leaving 13 bases between the germline ends. The CDR3 contains 14 residues. Germline CDR1 and CDR2: SGHRS and YFSETQ. Supplemented by reference TRBV5-1 and TRBJ2-7, the full variable domain reads KAGVTQTPRYLIKTRGQQVTLSCSPISGHRSVSWYQQTPGQGLQFLFEYFSETQRNKGNFPGRFSGRQFSNSRSEMNVSTLELGDSALYLCASSHSDRAYEQYFGPGTRLTVT.

This chain connects TRBV5-1 to TRBJ2-7; D is ambiguous. Trimming took 2 bases from V and 6 from J, leaving 12 bases between them. Germline CDR1 and CDR2: SGHRS and YFSETQ. The CDR3 length is 13 residues. The CDR3 coding sequence is TGCGCCAGCAGCTTACAAGATATCGCCGAGCAGTACTTC. This codes for CASSLQDIAEQYF.

This chain joins TRBV5-8 and TRBJ1-4, with D maybe TRBD1 (5 bases). The CDR3 is made up of 11 amino acids. Germline CDR1 is SGHTS and CDR2 is YDEGEE. V was trimmed by 4 bases and J by 13 bases, leaving 11 bases between them. The CDR3 region is CASSAGTVLFF. CDR3 in DNA: TGTGCCAGCAGCGCGGGGACGGTACTGTTTTTT.

This clone was seen just once. The V and J genes are TRBV27 and TRBJ2-2, with 7 bases fitting TRBD1. Germline CDR1 MNHEY, CDR2 SMNVEV (reference sequence). The CDR3 runs to 13 residues. Trimming removed 11 bases from V and 4 bases from J; junction bases left unmatched: 7. CDR3 residues: CAAKGAGTGELFF. The CDR3 DNA reads as TGTGCCGCAAAGGGGGCGGGCACCGGGGAGCTGTTTTTT.

This CDR3 is CASSQQGLAGGLSSEQYF. DNA for the CDR3: TGCGCCAGCAGCCAACAAGGACTAGCGGGGGGACTTTCATCCGAGCAGTACTTC. The chain uses TRBV4-1 and TRBJ2-7; 14 nucleotides agree with TRBD2. V shed 2 bases, J shed 6 bases, and the junction held 12 bases outside the gene matches. Germline loops: CDR1 MGHRA, CDR2 YSYEKL. The length of the CDR3 is 18 residues.

Concerning this clone: The sample carries other DNA sequences with the same CDR3. The chain links TRBV27 to TRBJ1-2, with a weak D call TRBD1 (6 bases). Trimming stripped 3 bases from V and 2 bases from J, with 7 bases between. The CDR3 spans 13 residues. In germline, CDR1 is MNHEY, CDR2 SMNVEV (reference sequence). The CDR3 DNA reads TGTGCCAGCAGTTTTGGACAGAACTATGGCTACACCTTC. Translated: CASSFGQNYGYTF.

This chain uses TRBV24-1 with TRBJ2-7; 7 nucleotides line up with TRBD1. With 4 bases clipped from V and 3 bases from J, the junction kept 14 bases outside the gene matches. CDR1 is KGHDR and CDR2 is SFDVKD in the germline V gene. There are 17 residues in the CDR3. The CDR3 sequence is CATSDSDRPTFIYEQYV. The CDR3 DNA reads TGTGCCACCAGTGACTCGGACAGGCCCACATTCATCTACGAGCAGTACGTC.

This chain links TRBV5-5 with TRBJ1-2; perhaps TRBD1 as D (6 bases). Trimming took 4 bases from V and 8 from J, leaving 12 bases between them. The CDR3 contains 12 residues. Germline CDR1 SGHKS, CDR2 YYEKEE (reference sequence). The CDR3 DNA reads TGTGCCAGCAGCCTGGGACAACCGGGCTACACCTTC. It encodes CASSLGQPGYTF.

The count of this clone is one. This rearrangement joins TRBV12-3 or TRBV12-4 to TRBJ2-1; D is unresolved. This CDR3 contains 11 residues. V lost 5 bases, J lost 4 bases, and 3 bases lay in between. CDR3 residues: CASSLYNEQFF. Written as DNA, the CDR3 is TGTGCCAGCAGTCTTTACAATGAGCAGTTCTTC.